The clone carrying this TCR beta chain was seen ten or more times. Researchers took RNA transcripts and amplified the TCR beta CDR3 regions from them. HTBI primers were employed in a first-round RT-PCR of the TCR CDR3. TCRdb recomputed calls from the multiplex PCR reads with MiXCR, one row per CDR3 protein. This sample yields around 600,000 distinct CDR3 sequences, of which roughly 15% are seen a single time; around 13% belongs to the top ten. This specimen comes from a study of T cells in Graves' hyperthyroidism and ophthalmopathy. Trimming removed 5 bases from V and 6 bases from J; junction bases left unmatched: 15. Germline-derived CDR1 and CDR2 are SEHNR and FQNEAQ (reference sequence). The CDR3 is made up of 18 amino acids.

The genes are TRBV7-9 and TRBJ2-2; 10 nucleotides agree with TRBD2. The specimen was blood. The TCR comes from a woman between 45 and 60 years old with Graves' ophthalmopathy. CDR3 sequence reads: CASSTPTSSGSFPGELFF. CDR3 nucleotide sequence: TGTGCCAGCAGCACCCCAACGTCTAGCGGGAGTTTTCCCGGGGAGCTGTTTTTT.